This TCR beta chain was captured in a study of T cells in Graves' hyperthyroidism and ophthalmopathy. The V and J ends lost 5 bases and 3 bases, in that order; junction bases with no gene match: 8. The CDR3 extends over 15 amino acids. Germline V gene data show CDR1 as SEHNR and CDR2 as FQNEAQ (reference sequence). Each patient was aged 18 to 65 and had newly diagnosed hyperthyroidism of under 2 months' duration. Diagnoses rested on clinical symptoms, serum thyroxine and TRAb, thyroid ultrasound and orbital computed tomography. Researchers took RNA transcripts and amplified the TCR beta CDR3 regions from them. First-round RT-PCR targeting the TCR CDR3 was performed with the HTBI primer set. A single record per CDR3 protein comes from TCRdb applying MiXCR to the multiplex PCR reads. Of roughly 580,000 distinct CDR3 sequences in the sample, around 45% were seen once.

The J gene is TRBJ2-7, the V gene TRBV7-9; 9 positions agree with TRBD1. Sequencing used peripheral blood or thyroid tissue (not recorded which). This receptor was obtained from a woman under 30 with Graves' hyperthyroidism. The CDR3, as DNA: TGTGCCAGCAGCCAAGCGGGACAGGGTGGCTACGAGCAGTACTTC. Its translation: CASSQAGQGGYEQYF.